The T cell receptor beta chain described here comes from a study of cytomegalovirus exposure and HLA in healthy donors. Study-wide results and limits: Some TCR beta chains (around 180 of them) were listed as cytomegalovirus-associated.

This PCR relied on a set of 60 Vbeta primers and 13 Jbeta primers. TCRdb's copy holds only in-frame clones and misses some; the assay was immunoSEQ multiplex PCR. The profile shows approximately 220,000 clones, under 80% of them singletons. This clone has only one observation. No antigen is known for it. The sample was PBMCs. The receptor comes from a woman aged 25 to 39 in good health and CMV-seronegative.

CDR3 sequence: CASSSGLAGSETQYF. The CDR3 DNA reads TGTGCCAGCAGCTCGGGACTAGCGGGAAGTGAGACCCAGTACTTC. The chain carries TRBV5-4 and TRBJ2-5; 13 positions match TRBD2. Per the germline V gene, CDR1 is SGHNT and CDR2 is YYREEE (reference sequence). With 3 bases clipped from V and 5 bases from J, the junction kept 4 bases outside the gene matches. This CDR3 spans 15 amino acids.